These 17 T cell receptor beta chains originate from one sample sequenced in a study of Ad26.COV2.S vaccination and SARS-CoV-2 variants (dated by TCRdb to the early 2020s). The treatment or condition label, as the study defines it: about 20 received Ad26.COV2.S at low or high dose, single or two shots; 5 received placebo; per-sample allocation not given. For vaccine and placebo recipients, repertoires were sequenced using samples collected on day 63 after the first injection. The library was produced with the immunoSEQ multiplex PCR assay. The table comes from immuneACCESS by way of TCRdb, which keeps in-frame sequences with V and J called. Part of the clones is missing from these tables; in studies checked, under half for an unresolved V gene and the rest for unknown reasons. In all, the sample holds about 350,000 clones, and about 88% of those were seen once. In total, the top ten clones hold approximately 5.9% of the sample.

The specimen was peripheral blood, collected in a trial of Ad26.COV2.S vaccine versus placebo. The source of these receptors is a person aged 18-65 years who received the Ad26.COV2.S COVID-19 vaccine or a placebo.

The gene calls are TRBV19 and TRBJ1-3; no clear D. The CDR3 is 18 residues long. From germline, CDR1 is LNHDA and CDR2 SQIVND (reference sequence). The V and J ends lost 0 bases and 2 bases respectively, with 17 bases between them. CDR3 in amino acids: CASSIEVRFPAAGNTIYF. CDR3 nucleotides: TGTGCCAGTAGTATAGAGGTCCGTTTTCCGGCAGCTGGAAACACCATATATTTT.

The chain employs TRBV19 and TRBJ2-6, with TRBD1 identical over 7 bases. Per germline, CDR1 LNHDA and CDR2 SQIVND (reference sequence). This CDR3 contains 14 residues. Trimming removed 10 bases from V and 0 bases from J; junction bases left unmatched: 3. The DNA for the CDR3 is TGTGCCACGGGACAGACCTCTGGGGCCAACGTCCTGACTTTC. Residues: CATGQTSGANVLTF.

The V and J genes are TRBV5-1 and TRBJ1-4; D unresolved. Trimming shortened V by 3 bases and J by 6 bases, and 15 bases separated the two germline ends. The CDR3 is made up of 15 amino acids. Germline-derived CDR1 and CDR2 are SGHRS and YFSETQ. As DNA, the CDR3 is TGCGCCAGCAGCTACCGGCCAGATCGGTATGAAAAACTGTTTTTT. It codes for CASSYRPDRYEKLFF.

The V and J genes are TRBV19 and TRBJ1-6, with a weak D call TRBD1 (5 bases). V lost 6 bases, J lost 8 bases, and 14 bases lay in between. The germline V gene has CDR1 LNHDA and CDR2 SQIVND (reference sequence). CDR3 length: 14 amino acids. The CDR3 DNA is TGTGCCAGTAGCCGGGACGGCGAGGATTCACCCCTCCACTTT. Its translation: CASSRDGEDSPLHF.

V usage is TRBV19 and J usage is TRBJ2-7; the D call may be TRBD1 or TRBD2 (5 bases each). The V end lost 6 bases, the J end lost 3 bases, and 12 bases lay between the germline ends. CDR1 is LNHDA, CDR2 SQIVND, per germline (reference sequence). This CDR3 comprises 13 residues. CDR3 nucleotides: TGTGCCAGTAGCTATGGGACCGTCTACGAGCAGTACTTC. Its translation is CASSYGTVYEQYF.

The chain carries TRBV9 and TRBJ1-6; D is unresolved. V lost 4 bases to trimming and J lost 0 bases, with 17 bases between them. Germline V gives CDR1 SGDLS, CDR2 YYNGEE. CDR3 length: 18 residues. The CDR3: CASSTDPGIYSYNSPLHF. The CDR3 DNA is TGTGCCAGCAGCACCGACCCCGGGATCTACTCCTATAATTCACCCCTCCACTTT.

The chain is built from TRBV7-8 and TRBJ2-7, with TRBD2 matching 10 bases. The CDR3 has 14 amino acids. With V trimmed by 6 bases and J by 2 bases, 4 bases remained unmatched. Germline CDR1 reads SGHVS; CDR2 reads FQNEAQ. CDR3 nucleotide sequence: TGTGCCAGCAGTAGCGGGAGGCAGACCTACGAGCAGTACTTC. Its protein product is CASSSGRQTYEQYF.

Only one count was recorded for this clone. V usage is TRBV28 and J usage is TRBJ2-1; the D gene could be TRBD1 or TRBD2 (5 bases each). The germline V gene has CDR1 MDHEN and CDR2 SYDVKM. V lost 6 bases to trimming and J lost 6 bases, with 24 bases between them. There are 17 residues in the CDR3. DNA for the CDR3: TGTGCCAGCAGCCCCACACGCTATCGGGACCCCCGCAATGAGCAGTTCTTC. Translation gives CASSPTRYRDPRNEQFF.

The rearrangement uses TRBV9 and TRBJ1-3; no reliable D call. The CDR3 is made up of 14 amino acids. V gave up 7 bases and J gave up 0 bases, with 11 bases separating them. From germline, CDR1 is SGDLS and CDR2 YYNGEE. The CDR3 spells CASEDGYSGNTIYF. The CDR3 DNA is TGTGCCAGCGAAGACGGTTACTCTGGAAACACCATATATTTT.

The genes are TRBV25-1 and TRBJ2-3; D perhaps matches TRBD2 (6 bases). CDR3 length: 16 residues. Germline CDR1 is MGHDK and CDR2 is SYGVNS. The V gene lost 5 bases and the J gene lost 4 bases, with 19 bases spanning the gap. The CDR3, as DNA: TGTGCCAGCAGTTTTTTACTCGGGCGGGAACCAGATACGCAGTATTTT. Protein product: CASSFLLGREPDTQYF.

The genes are TRBV12-5 and TRBJ1-1; D ambiguous. Germline lookup yields CDR1 LGHNT and CDR2 FRNRAP. The V end was cut by 8 bases, the J end by 3 bases, with 13 bases between. This CDR3 has 13 amino acids. CDR3 region: CASRGQSDTEAFF. The DNA of the CDR3 is TGTGCTAGTCGTGGGCAGTCGGACACTGAAGCTTTCTTT.

The chain employs TRBV10-3 and TRBJ1-6; tentative D call: TRBD1 (5 bases). This CDR3 spans 14 amino acids. Germline CDR1 and CDR2: ENHRY and SYGVKD. The V and J ends lost 8 bases and 8 bases respectively, with 16 bases between them. Here the CDR3 DNA reads TGTGCCATCGGGGGGAAGGGGCGCGATTCACCCCTCCACTTT. Translated, it gives CAIGGKGRDSPLHF.

V is TRBV11-3 and J is TRBJ1-1; 8 nucleotides line up with TRBD1. Germline values: CDR1 SGHNT, CDR2 YENEEA. The CDR3 spans 12 residues. The V segment lost 3 bases and the J segment 11 bases; nucleotides outside the gene matches: 5. The CDR3 DNA sequence: TGTGCCAGCAGCTTCCAGGACAGGGTCGCTTTCTTT. Its protein product is CASSFQDRVAFF.

This CDR3 reads CAWSKGDGQYF. CDR3 bases: TGTGCCTGGAGTAAGGGTGATGGGCAGTACTTC. This chain uses TRBV30 with TRBJ2-7; no clear D. V dropped 2 bases and J dropped 9 bases, with 11 bases sitting between them. The germline gives CDR1 GTSNPN, CDR2 SVGIG (reference sequence). This CDR3 spans 11 amino acids.

The chain joins TRBV6-5 to TRBJ1-2, with a weak D call TRBD1 (6 bases). Trimming left V 0 bases short and J 3 bases short, with 14 bases between. The CDR3 has 16 amino acids. Germline CDR1 is MNHEY and CDR2 is SVGAGI. The CDR3 nucleotides read TGTGCCAGCAGTTACTCCTGGAGACAGGCGCACTATGGCTACACCTTC. It yields the protein CASSYSWRQAHYGYTF.

This chain joins TRBV18 and TRBJ2-7; D might be TRBD1 (6 bases). Trimming stripped 1 base from V and 2 bases from J, with 9 bases between. Germline CDR1 KGHSH, CDR2 LQKENI. This CDR3 contains 14 residues. The chain's CDR3 is CASSPQGVPYEQYF. In DNA form, the CDR3 reads TGTGCCAGCTCACCACAGGGGGTACCCTACGAGCAGTACTTC. Supplemented by reference TRBV18 and TRBJ2-7, the full variable domain reads NAGVMQNPRHLVRRRGQEARLRCSPMKGHSHVYWYRQLPEEGLKFMVYLQKENIIDESGMPKERFSAEFPKEGPSILRIQQVVRGDSAAYFCASSPQGVPYEQYFGPGTRLTVT.

This chain links TRBV11-2 with TRBJ2-7; D not certain. Trimming removed 5 bases at V and 3 bases at J, with 14 bases between. The CDR3 is 14 amino acids. Looked up from germline, CDR1 is SGHAT and CDR2 is FQNNGV. The CDR3 DNA sequence: TGTGCCAGCAGCCCCCAGAGAGGTCTCTACGAGCAGTACTTC. Its protein product is CASSPQRGLYEQYF.